This TCR beta chain was sequenced for a study of cytomegalovirus exposure and HLA in healthy donors. Study as a whole: Prior work identified roughly 120 million unique TCR beta sequences in approximately 200 million T cells.

Notes on the study in general: Later analysis placed DRB1 highest and HLA-C lowest in TCR association rates, which differed by HLA locus. For most TCR beta V segments, an earlier analysis put the productive rate at about 87% or about 30% of the time.

A remark on this clone: Its target is unknown.

Amplification used 60 Vbeta primers and 13 Jbeta primers. The table came from immunoSEQ multiplex PCR; TCRdb's copy has only in-frame clones and leaves some out. The table lists some 170,000 clones, approximately 80% of them singletons. Sequenced material: PBMCs. The TCR sequence derives from a man between 18 and 35 years old in good health and CMV-seropositive.

CDR3 in DNA: TGTGCCAGTAGCCTTTATCCGACAGGATCTCACTACGAGCAGTACTTC. Translating it yields CASSLYPTGSHYEQYF. The V and J genes are TRBV19 and TRBJ2-7; possible D gene TRBD1, 6 bases. The CDR3 runs 16 residues. In germline, CDR1 is LNHDA, CDR2 SQIVND (reference sequence). V lost 6 bases and J 3 bases, leaving 21 bases between the germline ends.